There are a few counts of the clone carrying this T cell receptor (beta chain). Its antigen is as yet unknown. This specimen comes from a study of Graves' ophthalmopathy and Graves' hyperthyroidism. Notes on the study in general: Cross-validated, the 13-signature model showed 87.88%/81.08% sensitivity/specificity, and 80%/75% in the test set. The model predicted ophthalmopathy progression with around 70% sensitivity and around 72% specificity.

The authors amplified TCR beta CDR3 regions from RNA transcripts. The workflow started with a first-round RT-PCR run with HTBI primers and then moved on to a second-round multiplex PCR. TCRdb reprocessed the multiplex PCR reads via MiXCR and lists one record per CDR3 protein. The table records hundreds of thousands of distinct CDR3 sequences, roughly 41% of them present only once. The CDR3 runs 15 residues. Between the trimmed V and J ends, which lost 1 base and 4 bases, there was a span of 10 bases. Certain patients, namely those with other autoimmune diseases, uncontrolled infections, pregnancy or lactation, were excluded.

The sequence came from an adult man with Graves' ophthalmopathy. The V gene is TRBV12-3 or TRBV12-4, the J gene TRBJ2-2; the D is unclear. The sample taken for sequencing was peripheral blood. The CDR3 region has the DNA TGTGCCAGCAGTTTAGGTCTAGGTCGCACCGGGGAGCTGTTTTTT. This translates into CASSLGLGRTGELFF.